A selection of T cell receptor beta chains follows, all from one sample in a study of T cells in pancreatic ductal adenocarcinoma. The method was immunoSEQ multiplex PCR; TCRdb's version includes in-frame clones alone and lacks a portion of them. Among around 100,000 clones listed, around 96% were seen once. The specimen sequenced was PBMCs. These TCRs come from a human donor with pancreatic ductal adenocarcinoma. CDR3s include the opening cysteine and the closing phenylalanine or tryptophan. The order of the fields is clone size, V gene, J gene, D gene, CDR3 DNA, CDR3 protein. A D gene is named only where the DNA matches it firmly. Clone size is not always given. Where it is, it says once, few, many or a class for expanded clones.

clone size: NA
V gene: TRBV7-8
J gene: TRBJ2-3
D gene: TRBD1
CDR3 DNA: TGTGCCAGCAGCTTAGACAGGGGTACAGATACGCAGTATTTT
CDR3 protein: CASSLDRGTDTQYF

clone size: NA
V gene: TRBV5-4
J gene: TRBJ2-5
D gene: TRBD1
CDR3 DNA: TGTGCCAGCAGCGCGGACAGGGGAGAGACCCAGTACTTC
CDR3 protein: CASSADRGETQYF

clone size: NA
V gene: TRBV27
J gene: TRBJ2-5
D gene: NA
CDR3 DNA: TGTGCCAGCAGTTTAAACTACCAAGAGACCCAGTACTTC
CDR3 protein: CASSLNYQETQYF

clone size: NA
V gene: TRBV11-2
J gene: TRBJ2-5
D gene: TRBD1
CDR3 DNA: TGTGCCAGCAGCCTTCGGACAGGGGAGGGGGAGACCCAGTACTTC
CDR3 protein: CASSLRTGEGETQYF

clone size: NA
V gene: TRBV6-6
J gene: TRBJ2-7
D gene: NA
CDR3 DNA: TGTGCCAGCAGTACGGGACTGACTTCCTACGAGCAGTACTTC
CDR3 protein: CASSTGLTSYEQYF

clone size: NA
V gene: TRBV29-1
J gene: TRBJ1-2
D gene: TRBD1
CDR3 DNA: TGCAGCGTGGGAAAGGGACAGGGGGCTTATGGCTACACCTTC
CDR3 protein: CSVGKGQGAYGYTF

clone size: NA
V gene: TRBV11-2
J gene: TRBJ2-7
D gene: NA
CDR3 DNA: TGTGCCAGCAGCGCGTGGGCGGGCGACCTTTACGAGCAGTACTTC
CDR3 protein: CASSAWAGDLYEQYF

clone size: NA
V gene: TRBV14
J gene: TRBJ2-2
D gene: NA
CDR3 DNA: TGTGCCAGCAGCCAAGGGGCGTACACCGGGGAGCTGTTTTTT
CDR3 protein: CASSQGAYTGELFF

clone size: once
V gene: TRBV7-9
J gene: TRBJ2-1
D gene: TRBD2
CDR3 DNA: TGTGCCAGCAGCCCCAGCGGGGTATACAATGAGCAGTTCTTC
CDR3 protein: CASSPSGVYNEQFF

clone size: NA
V gene: TRBV9
J gene: TRBJ2-5
D gene: TRBD2
CDR3 DNA: TGTGCCAGCAGCACACCCCTGTTGAGCGGGAGACTGACCCAGTACTTC
CDR3 protein: CASSTPLLSGRLTQYF

clone size: NA
V gene: TRBV28
J gene: TRBJ1-2
D gene: NA
CDR3 DNA: TGTGCCAGCAGATCCGGACAGTCAGAACTCTATGGCTACACCTTC
CDR3 protein: CASRSGQSELYGYTF

clone size: NA
V gene: TRBV20-1
J gene: TRBJ2-7
D gene: TRBD1
CDR3 DNA: TGCAGTCACAGGGGGTTTTACGAGCAGTACTTC
CDR3 protein: CSHRGFYEQYF

clone size: NA
V gene: TRBV10-3
J gene: TRBJ2-3
D gene: TRBD2
CDR3 DNA: TGTGCCATCAGCACTAGCGGGGGGGTAGATACGCAGTATTTT
CDR3 protein: CAISTSGGVDTQYF

clone size: NA
V gene: TRBV7-3
J gene: TRBJ2-2
D gene: TRBD1
CDR3 DNA: TGTGCCAGCAGCCCGCATTACGACAGGGGGACCGGGGAGCTGTTTTTT
CDR3 protein: CASSPHYDRGTGELFF

clone size: NA
V gene: TRBV5-1
J gene: TRBJ2-5
D gene: NA
CDR3 DNA: TGCGCCAGCAGCTTGGAAGTAATAGAAGAGACCCAGTACTTC
CDR3 protein: CASSLEVIEETQYF

clone size: NA
V gene: TRBV9
J gene: TRBJ2-1
D gene: TRBD2
CDR3 DNA: TGTGCCAGCAGCAAACTAGGGACTAGCGGGAGCGATGAGCAGTTCTTC
CDR3 protein: CASSKLGTSGSDEQFF

clone size: NA
V gene: TRBV29-1
J gene: TRBJ2-2
D gene: TRBD1
CDR3 DNA: TGCAGCGTTATGGACAGGCGGAGCGGGGAGCTGTTTTTT
CDR3 protein: CSVMDRRSGELFF

clone size: NA
V gene: TRBV5-1
J gene: TRBJ2-5
D gene: TRBD1
CDR3 DNA: TGCGCCAGCAGCTTAGGGACAGGGACGAAGATCGAGACCCAGTACTTC
CDR3 protein: CASSLGTGTKIETQYF

clone size: NA
V gene: TRBV18
J gene: TRBJ2-7
D gene: TRBD2
CDR3 DNA: TGTGCCAGCTCACCAGGCCTAGCGGGCTCCTACGAGCAGTACTTC
CDR3 protein: CASSPGLAGSYEQYF

clone size: NA
V gene: TRBV19
J gene: TRBJ2-3
D gene: TRBD2
CDR3 DNA: TGTGCCAGTCACTCTAGCGGGAGAATCACAGATACGCAGTATTTT
CDR3 protein: CASHSSGRITDTQYF

clone size: NA
V gene: TRBV7-2
J gene: TRBJ2-7
D gene: NA
CDR3 DNA: TGTGCCAGCAGCTTATTGAGCGAGCAGTACTTC
CDR3 protein: CASSLLSEQYF

clone size: few
V gene: TRBV11-2
J gene: TRBJ2-7
D gene: NA
CDR3 DNA: TGTGCCAGCAGCTCTACTGGTGGCTACGAGCAGTACTTC
CDR3 protein: CASSSTGGYEQYF

clone size: once
V gene: TRBV28
J gene: TRBJ1-2
D gene: TRBD1
CDR3 DNA: TGTGCCAGCATTAGCGGACAGGCCCTTAACGGCTACACCTTC
CDR3 protein: CASISGQALNGYTF

clone size: NA
V gene: TRBV19
J gene: TRBJ1-4
D gene: NA
CDR3 DNA: TGTGCCTCTCGGAGCAGCTACCGGAGGGATGAAAAACTGTTTTTT
CDR3 protein: CASRSSYRRDEKLFF

clone size: NA
V gene: TRBV6-5
J gene: TRBJ2-1
D gene: NA
CDR3 DNA: TGTGCCAGCAGTCACGCGGGCTTTAACAATGAGCAGTTCTTC
CDR3 protein: CASSHAGFNNEQFF

clone size: many
V gene: TRBV29-1
J gene: TRBJ1-1
D gene: NA
CDR3 DNA: TGCAGCGCTCGAGGGTTAGGGATGAACACTGAAGCTTTCTTT
CDR3 protein: CSARGLGMNTEAFF

clone size: NA
V gene: TRBV7-9
J gene: TRBJ2-7
D gene: TRBD2
CDR3 DNA: TGTGCCAGCAGCTACCCCGCGGGAGAGGTCGGGTACGAGCAGTACTTC
CDR3 protein: CASSYPAGEVGYEQYF

clone size: NA
V gene: TRBV25-1
J gene: TRBJ2-1
D gene: TRBD2
CDR3 DNA: TGTGCCAGCAGTGAATTTCTAGCGGGAGAGTTTGAGCAGTTCTTC
CDR3 protein: CASSEFLAGEFEQFF

clone size: NA
V gene: TRBV4-1
J gene: TRBJ2-7
D gene: NA
CDR3 DNA: TGCGCCAGCAGCCCGGGGACAACCTACGAGCAGTACTTC
CDR3 protein: CASSPGTTYEQYF

clone size: NA
V gene: TRBV7-9
J gene: TRBJ2-3
D gene: TRBD2
CDR3 DNA: TGTGCCAGCTCCACTAGCGGGTCAAGGGGTACGCAGTATTTT
CDR3 protein: CASSTSGSRGTQYF

clone size: NA
V gene: TRBV7-9
J gene: TRBJ2-7
D gene: TRBD2
CDR3 DNA: TGTGCCAGCAGCTCCTCTAGCGGGATCGACTCCTACGAGCAGTACTTC
CDR3 protein: CASSSSSGIDSYEQYF

clone size: NA
V gene: TRBV28
J gene: TRBJ2-1
D gene: TRBD2
CDR3 DNA: TGTGCCAGCAGTTCCGGACTAGCGGGAGTTGATGAGCAGTTCTTC
CDR3 protein: CASSSGLAGVDEQFF

clone size: NA
V gene: TRBV14
J gene: TRBJ2-7
D gene: TRBD1
CDR3 DNA: TGTGCCAGCAGCCGAGCCGGGACAGGGAGCTACGAGCAGTACTTC
CDR3 protein: CASSRAGTGSYEQYF

clone size: once
V gene: TRBV5-4
J gene: TRBJ2-7
D gene: NA
CDR3 DNA: TGTGCCAGCAGCTTGCATAGGGGCGACGAGCAGTACTTC
CDR3 protein: CASSLHRGDEQYF

clone size: NA
V gene: TRBV29-1
J gene: TRBJ1-2
D gene: NA
CDR3 DNA: TGCAGCGTTGGGCAGGCTGGCTACACCTTC
CDR3 protein: CSVGQAGYTF

clone size: NA
V gene: TRBV27
J gene: TRBJ1-2
D gene: TRBD1
CDR3 DNA: TGTGCCAGCAGTGGGGGACAGGGGGACTTAGGCTACACCTTC
CDR3 protein: CASSGGQGDLGYTF

clone size: NA
V gene: TRBV11-2
J gene: TRBJ2-1
D gene: TRBD2
CDR3 DNA: TGTGCCAGCAGCGTTAGCGGGAGGGGTGAGCAGTTCTTC
CDR3 protein: CASSVSGRGEQFF

clone size: NA
V gene: TRBV9
J gene: TRBJ2-1
D gene: TRBD2
CDR3 DNA: TGTGCCAGCAGCGCCGACGGGACTAGCTACAATGAGCAGTTCTTC
CDR3 protein: CASSADGTSYNEQFF

clone size: few
V gene: TRBV11-2
J gene: TRBJ2-5
D gene: NA
CDR3 DNA: TGTGCCAGCAGCCCCACTAGTCAGGAGACCCAGTACTTC
CDR3 protein: CASSPTSQETQYF

clone size: NA
V gene: TRBV5-6
J gene: TRBJ2-2
D gene: NA
CDR3 DNA: TGTGCCAGCAGCTTGTTCTACACCGGGGAGCTGTTTTTT
CDR3 protein: CASSLFYTGELFF

clone size: NA
V gene: TRBV5-1
J gene: TRBJ1-2
D gene: NA
CDR3 DNA: TGCGCCAGCAGCTATACAGGAGATGGCTACACCTTC
CDR3 protein: CASSYTGDGYTF

clone size: once
V gene: TRBV5-4
J gene: TRBJ2-6
D gene: NA
CDR3 DNA: TGTGCCAGCACCCGTATTGGGGCCAACGTCCTGACTTTC
CDR3 protein: CASTRIGANVLTF

clone size: NA
V gene: TRBV30
J gene: TRBJ2-3
D gene: TRBD2
CDR3 DNA: TGTGCCTGGAGTATTGGTAGCGGGATCGTCACAGATACGCAGTATTTT
CDR3 protein: CAWSIGSGIVTDTQYF

clone size: NA
V gene: TRBV14
J gene: TRBJ2-7
D gene: TRBD1
CDR3 DNA: TGTGCCAGCAGCCAAGTGGACAGGGCCCACGAGCAGTACTTC
CDR3 protein: CASSQVDRAHEQYF

clone size: NA
V gene: TRBV10-3
J gene: TRBJ2-2
D gene: TRBD2
CDR3 DNA: TGTGCCACCAAAGGGCTAGCGGAGGGCACCGGGGAGCTGTTTTTT
CDR3 protein: CATKGLAEGTGELFF

clone size: NA
V gene: TRBV11-2
J gene: TRBJ2-2
D gene: NA
CDR3 DNA: TGTGCCAGCAGCTTCACCGGGACGTCAGGGGTCGGGGAGCTGTTTTTT
CDR3 protein: CASSFTGTSGVGELFF

clone size: NA
V gene: TRBV5-1
J gene: TRBJ2-7
D gene: TRBD2
CDR3 DNA: TGCGCCAGCAGCCGAACCACGGGAGGACTAGCATCCTACGAGCAGTACTTC
CDR3 protein: CASSRTTGGLASYEQYF

clone size: NA
V gene: TRBV7-3
J gene: TRBJ2-7
D gene: NA
CDR3 DNA: TGTGCCAGCAGCTTAAGCGGGGCCGGCGGGTACGAGCAGTACTTC
CDR3 protein: CASSLSGAGGYEQYF

clone size: once
V gene: TRBV19
J gene: TRBJ1-2
D gene: TRBD1
CDR3 DNA: TGTGCCAGTAGTCACAAGACAGGGGAGTCAAGATTTGGGGGCTACACCTTC
CDR3 protein: CASSHKTGESRFGGYTF

clone size: NA
V gene: TRBV6-1
J gene: TRBJ1-2
D gene: TRBD1
CDR3 DNA: TGTGCCAGCAAGGGGGCGAGAGCCTATGGCTACACCTTC
CDR3 protein: CASKGARAYGYTF

clone size: NA
V gene: TRBV11-1
J gene: TRBJ2-7
D gene: TRBD1
CDR3 DNA: TGTGCCAGCAGCTTCGGGACAGGAGACTACGAGCAGTACTTC
CDR3 protein: CASSFGTGDYEQYF

clone size: NA
V gene: TRBV5-1
J gene: TRBJ2-5
D gene: TRBD2
CDR3 DNA: TGCGCCAGCAGCTTGGCCTGGGGACTAGCGGGAGGGGAAGAGACCCAGTACTTC
CDR3 protein: CASSLAWGLAGGEETQYF

clone size: few
V gene: TRBV5-4
J gene: TRBJ2-5
D gene: TRBD1
CDR3 DNA: TGTGCCAGCAGCGTTCAACAGGGGGGAGAGACCCAGTACTTC
CDR3 protein: CASSVQQGGETQYF

clone size: NA
V gene: TRBV7-3
J gene: TRBJ2-1
D gene: NA
CDR3 DNA: TGTGCCAGCAGCGCAACTTCGAGCTCCTACAATGAGCAGTTCTTC
CDR3 protein: CASSATSSSYNEQFF